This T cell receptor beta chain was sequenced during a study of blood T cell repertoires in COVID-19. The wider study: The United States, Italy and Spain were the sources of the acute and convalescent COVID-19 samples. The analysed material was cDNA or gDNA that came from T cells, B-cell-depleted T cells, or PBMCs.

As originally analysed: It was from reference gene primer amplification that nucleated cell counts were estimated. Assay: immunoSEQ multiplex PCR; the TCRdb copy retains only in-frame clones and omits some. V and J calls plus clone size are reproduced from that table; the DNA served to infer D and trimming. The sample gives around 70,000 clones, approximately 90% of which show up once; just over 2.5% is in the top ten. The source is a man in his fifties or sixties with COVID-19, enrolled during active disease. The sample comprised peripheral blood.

This CDR3 reads CASSPGLPDTQYF. The CDR3 DNA reads as TGTGCCAGTAGTCCGGGACTGCCAGATACGCAGTATTTT. The rearrangement uses TRBV19 and TRBJ2-3; D is possibly TRBD2 (6 bases). This CDR3 contains 13 residues. V shed 5 bases and J shed 4 bases, with 10 bases lying between them. Germline loops: CDR1 LNHDA, CDR2 SQIVND (reference sequence).